The 31 T cell receptor beta chains in this list originate from one sample, sequenced in a study of blood T cell repertoires in COVID-19. Some clones are missing from TCRdb's copy, which holds only in-frame ones; the method was immunoSEQ multiplex PCR. This table has about 240,000 clones, around 90% appearing once. Sequenced sample: peripheral blood. The receptors originated from a man between 60 and 75 years old who had recovered from COVID-19.

The V call is TRBV12-5, the J call TRBJ2-1; 12 nucleotides align to TRBD2. Trimming at V came to 0 bases and at J to 0 bases, leaving 3 bases not matched to a gene. Per the germline V gene, CDR1 is LGHNT and CDR2 is FRNRAP. The CDR3 has 18 amino acids. The CDR3 coding sequence is TGTGCTAGTGGTTTGGTACTAGCGGGGGGTTACTCCTACAATGAGCAGTTCTTC. Protein sequence: CASGLVLAGGYSYNEQFF.

This rearrangement joins TRBV30 to TRBJ1-2; possibly TRBD1 for D (6 bases). CDR1 and CDR2 from the germline V gene are GTSNPN and SVGIG (reference sequence). The CDR3 has 15 amino acids. Trimming cost V 4 bases and J 7 bases, with 22 bases left between them. CDR3 in amino acids: CAWNWGHRGTFGYTF. The CDR3 bases are TGTGCCTGGAATTGGGGACACCGGGGAACGTTTGGCTACACCTTC.

This clone was counted a single time. The chain employs TRBV7-9 and TRBJ2-1, with 9 nucleotides matching TRBD1. V was pared by 2 bases and J by 4 bases, with 6 bases of the junction left unmatched. Germline V CDR1 and CDR2: SEHNR, FQNEAQ (reference sequence). The CDR3 is 16 amino acids. CDR3 DNA sequence: TGTGCCAGCAGCTTAACAACCGGGACAGGGTACAATGAGCAGTTCTTC. This codes for CASSLTTGTGYNEQFF.

V and J are TRBV18 and TRBJ2-5, with TRBD2 identical over 10 bases. The J segment lost 1 base and the V segment lost 3 bases, leaving 5 bases of the junction unmatched. Germline CDR1 KGHSH, CDR2 LQKENI. CDR3 size: 16 residues. The CDR3 nucleotides are TGTGCCAGCTCACCCTTCCCTAGCGGGGGCCAAGAGACCCAGTACTTC. Protein sequence: CASSPFPSGGQETQYF.

This clone appeared once. This chain uses TRBV5-1 with TRBJ1-5, with D possibly TRBD1 on 6 matching bases. Trimming removed 4 bases at V and 5 bases at J, with 13 bases between. This CDR3 spans 14 amino acids. The germline CDR1 and CDR2 sequences are SGHRS and YFSETQ. The CDR3 DNA sequence: TGCGCCAGCAGCGTGACCCCAGGGGATCAGCCCCAGCATTTT. Translation: CASSVTPGDQPQHF.

The chain couples TRBV19 to TRBJ2-6; 7 nucleotides line up with TRBD1. The CDR3 is 15 amino acids. CDR1 and CDR2 (germline): LNHDA, SQIVND (reference sequence). V lost 5 bases to trimming and J lost 1 base; unmatched junction nucleotides: 2. The CDR3 bases are TGTGCCAGTAGTCTCAGGGGGTCTGGGGCCAACGTCCTGACTTTC. This translates into CASSLRGSGANVLTF.

This chain links TRBV25-1 with TRBJ1-4; D unclear. The V end lost 3 bases, the J end lost 5 bases, and 10 bases lay between the germline ends. Germline V gene lookup returns CDR1 MGHDK and CDR2 SYGVNS. The CDR3 contains 14 residues. This CDR3 is CASSEAAGNEKLFF. The CDR3 nucleotides are TGTGCCAGCAGTGAGGCGGCGGGAAATGAAAAACTGTTTTTT.

The chain recombines TRBV2 with TRBJ1-2; 7 positions match TRBD1. V lost 11 bases and J lost 6; bases outside the gene matches: 12. The length of the CDR3 is 13 residues. In germline, CDR1 is SNHLY, CDR2 FYNNEI. The CDR3 DNA is TGTGCCGGAAACGTCAGGGGGAAAGATGGCTACACCTTC. Its protein is CAGNVRGKDGYTF.

The chain links TRBV13 to TRBJ2-2, with D hard to call. There are 16 residues in the CDR3. Deletions cut 5 bases from V and 0 bases from J, with 13 bases between. Germline values: CDR1 PRHDT, CDR2 FYEKMQ (reference sequence). The CDR3: CASSPPGYPNTGELFF. CDR3 DNA: TGTGCCAGCAGCCCTCCAGGTTACCCGAACACCGGGGAGCTGTTTTTT.

The chain links TRBV11-2 to TRBJ2-7, with D tentatively TRBD1 (6 bases). Trimming removed 5 bases from V and 5 bases from J, with 19 bases in between. Per the germline V gene, CDR1 is SGHAT and CDR2 is FQNNGV. The CDR3 length is 15 residues. The DNA of the CDR3 is TGTGCCAGCAGCGTAAACACAGGGAGACGCGACGAGCAGTACGTC. Encoded protein: CASSVNTGRRDEQYV.

This chain connects TRBV19 to TRBJ2-7; TRBD2 matches 10 bases. V was clipped by 3 bases and J by 5 bases; unmatched bases: 4. Germline V gene lookup returns CDR1 LNHDA and CDR2 SQIVND (reference sequence). The CDR3 length is 14 residues. CDR3 amino acids: CASSMGLAGDEQYF. Written as DNA, the CDR3 is TGTGCCAGTAGTATGGGGCTAGCGGGAGACGAGCAGTACTTC.

CDR3 coding DNA: TGTGCCAGTAGTATTGGCGGGGGCGCAAACATTCAGTACTTC. This encodes CASSIGGGANIQYF. The gene calls are TRBV19 and TRBJ2-4; possible D gene TRBD2, 7 bases. V shed 3 bases and J shed 6 bases, with 12 bases lying between them. The CDR3 spans 14 residues. Germline CDR1 reads LNHDA; CDR2 reads SQIVND (reference sequence).

This rearrangement joins TRBV14 to TRBJ2-6; TRBD1 agrees at 11 bases. The CDR3 sequence is 20 residues long. Looked up from germline, CDR1 is SGHDN and CDR2 is FVKESK. The trim removed 4 bases at V and 2 bases at J, leaving 13 bases unmatched. CDR3 DNA: TGTGCCAGCAGCCGCCTCAGACCGGGACAGGGGGTAACTGGGGCCAACGTCCTGACTTTC. Residues: CASSRLRPGQGVTGANVLTF.

The V and J genes are TRBV5-1 and TRBJ1-1, with D perhaps matching TRBD1 (5 bases). Germline CDR1 reads SGHRS; CDR2 reads YFSETQ. CDR3 length: 16 residues. V shed 4 bases and J shed 0 bases, with 16 bases lying between them. The CDR3 protein is CASSRTPGGVNTEAFF. The CDR3 DNA follows: TGCGCCAGCAGCCGAACCCCGGGAGGGGTGAACACTGAAGCTTTCTTT.

The chain employs TRBV24-1 and TRBJ1-2; tentative D call: TRBD1 (6 bases). The CDR3 loop spans 14 amino acids. Germline-derived CDR1 and CDR2 are KGHDR and SFDVKD. Trimming cost V 3 bases and J 8 bases, with 15 bases left between them. The CDR3 reads CATSDPGQSTGYTF. The CDR3 DNA reads TGTGCCACCAGTGATCCGGGACAAAGTACGGGCTACACCTTC.

This clone was counted between two and nine times. The chain recombines TRBV5-1 with TRBJ1-6; 7 nucleotides agree with TRBD1. Germline loops: CDR1 SGHRS, CDR2 YFSETQ. The J segment lost 11 bases and the V segment lost 1 base, leaving 6 bases of the junction unmatched. This CDR3 is built from 14 residues. This CDR3 reads CASSLKGGEAPLHF. CDR3 DNA sequence: TGCGCCAGCAGCTTGAAAGGGGGCGAAGCACCCCTCCACTTT.

This clone appeared once. The chain joins TRBV6-5 to TRBJ1-1, with 7 bases that match TRBD1. V lost 7 bases, J lost 1 base, and 9 bases stayed unmatched. Germline V CDR1 and CDR2: MNHEY, SVGAGI. The CDR3 runs 15 residues. CDR3 loop: CASKMTGTPNTEAFF. The CDR3 nucleotides are TGTGCCAGCAAAATGACAGGGACCCCGAACACTGAAGCTTTCTTT.

The J gene is TRBJ2-1, the V gene TRBV12-5; 16 bases fit TRBD2. CDR1 LGHNT and CDR2 FRNRAP come from the germline V gene. J lost 2 bases, V lost 0 bases, and 4 bases had no gene match. This CDR3 spans 19 amino acids. The DNA of the CDR3 is TGTGCTAGTGGTTTGGTTGCCGGGACTAGCGGGGGGGCCTACAATGAGCAGTTCTTC. Encoded protein: CASGLVAGTSGGAYNEQFF.

With respect to this clone: The same CDR3 arises from other DNA sequences in this sample as well. This chain links TRBV5-1 with TRBJ2-3; 12 positions agree with TRBD2. The CDR3 is 16 amino acids. Germline V gene data show CDR1 as SGHRS and CDR2 as YFSETQ. V dropped 4 bases and J dropped 2; count of bases not matched to a gene: 5. The CDR3 region is CASSLGLAGPTDTQYF. The CDR3 region has the DNA TGCGCCAGCAGCCTGGGACTAGCGGGCCCCACAGATACGCAGTATTTT.

This chain uses TRBV7-2 with TRBJ1-5; TRBD1 agrees at 7 bases. The V and J ends lost 2 bases and 1 base, in that order; junction bases with no gene match: 5. CDR3 length equals 16 residues. The germline V gene has CDR1 SGHTA and CDR2 FQGNSA. The CDR3 DNA reads TGTGCCAGCAGCTTACAGGGACAGAGGAGCAATCAGCCCCAGCATTTT. It encodes CASSLQGQRSNQPQHF.

In regard to this clone: This same CDR3 is encoded by further DNA sequences in the sample. V gene TRBV6-6 combines with J gene TRBJ1-1; D gene ambiguous. Germline CDR1 is MNHNY and CDR2 is SVGAGI (reference sequence). V lost 0 bases, J lost 1 base, and 6 bases lay in between. There are 14 residues in the CDR3. In DNA, the CDR3 is TGTGCCAGCAGTTACTCCGGTGGGAACACTGAAGCTTTCTTT. This sequence encodes CASSYSGGNTEAFF.

The genes are TRBV27 and TRBJ2-7; 7 bases line up with TRBD1. Germline CDR1 reads MNHEY; CDR2 reads SMNVEV (reference sequence). Trimming took 6 bases from V and 4 from J; bases not matched to a gene: 9. The CDR3 is made up of 14 amino acids. CDR3 loop: CASRIQGYAYEQYF. CDR3 bases: TGTGCCAGCAGAATACAGGGGTACGCTTACGAGCAGTACTTC.

V usage is TRBV27 and J usage is TRBJ2-7, with TRBD1 matching over 9 bases. CDR1 MNHEY and CDR2 SMNVEV come from the germline V gene (reference sequence). V was pared by 8 bases and J by 5 bases, with 16 bases of the junction left unmatched. The CDR3 has 16 residues. CDR3 coding DNA: TGTGCCAGCTCGACTTCTGAAGGGACAGGGCATGACGAGCAGTACTTC. Protein sequence: CASSTSEGTGHDEQYF.

The gene calls are TRBV5-1 and TRBJ1-2, with 10 bases lining up with TRBD1. Germline V gives CDR1 SGHRS, CDR2 YFSETQ. With V trimmed by 4 bases and J by 7 bases, 10 bases remained unmatched. The length of the CDR3 is 15 residues. Here the CDR3 reads CASSLGTGEVSGYTF. In DNA, the CDR3 is TGCGCCAGCAGCCTTGGGACAGGGGAAGTCAGTGGCTACACCTTC.

The rearrangement uses TRBV7-9 and TRBJ2-1; D unresolved. Germline CDR1 SEHNR, CDR2 FQNEAQ (reference sequence). Trimming stripped 2 bases from V and 3 bases from J, with 8 bases between. The CDR3 sequence is 14 residues long. CDR3 sequence: CASSLMKLYNEQFF. CDR3 nucleotides: TGTGCCAGCAGCTTAATGAAGCTCTACAATGAGCAGTTCTTC.

The chain recombines TRBV5-1 with TRBJ2-5, with 7 nucleotides matching TRBD2. Germline values: CDR1 SGHRS, CDR2 YFSETQ. Trimming took 5 bases from V and 3 from J; bases not matched to a gene: 7. The CDR3 loop spans 14 amino acids. DNA for the CDR3: TGCGCCAGCAGGATGGGACTAAGCAAAGAGACCCAGTACTTC. Translation: CASRMGLSKETQYF.

The table lists this clone with a count of one. The J gene is TRBJ2-5, the V gene TRBV2; 9 bases fit TRBD2. Trimming took 0 bases from V and 5 from J; bases not matched to a gene: 10. Germline CDR1 is SNHLY and CDR2 is FYNNEI. This CDR3 region has 17 residues. The CDR3 reads CASSEALRRGGRETQYF. The CDR3 coding sequence is TGTGCCAGCAGTGAAGCGCTTCGGCGGGGGGGCCGGGAGACCCAGTACTTC.

The table lists this clone with a count of one. V is TRBV19 and J is TRBJ2-7; TRBD1 matches at 8 bases. This CDR3 is 14 amino acids long. CDR1 is LNHDA and CDR2 is SQIVND in the germline V gene (reference sequence). V was pared by 5 bases and J by 3 bases, with 6 bases of the junction left unmatched. The CDR3 DNA is TGTGCCAGTAGTTTGACAGGGGACATCTACGAGCAGTACTTC. As protein: CASSLTGDIYEQYF.

This rearrangement joins TRBV7-9 to TRBJ1-2, with 8 bases fitting TRBD1. The V gene end was trimmed by 5 bases and the J gene end by 7 bases; junction bases not matched to a gene: 3. Looked up from germline, CDR1 is SEHNR and CDR2 is FQNEAQ (reference sequence). The CDR3 is 12 residues long. As DNA, the CDR3 is TGTGCCAGCAGCCCACAGGGGGTTGGCTACACCTTC. Its translation: CASSPQGVGYTF.

The chain links TRBV6-5 to TRBJ1-1; no reliable D call. V was shortened by 0 bases and J by 4 bases, with 9 bases between the two germline ends. The CDR3 covers 14 residues. Looked up from germline, CDR1 is MNHEY and CDR2 is SVGAGI. The CDR3 reads CASSYSGRSTEAFF. CDR3 in DNA: TGTGCCAGCAGTTACTCTGGCCGGAGCACTGAAGCTTTCTTT.

The rearrangement joins TRBV3-1 (or the pseudogene TRBV3-2) to TRBJ1-2; perhaps TRBD1 as D (6 bases). The CDR3 extends over 14 amino acids. Looked up from germline, CDR1 is LGHDT and CDR2 is YNNKEL (reference sequence). V was cut by 1 base and J by 8 bases, with 14 bases left in between. The CDR3 loop is CASSQARRGGGYTF. CDR3 sequence (DNA): TGTGCCAGCAGCCAAGCCCGCAGGGGCGGAGGCTACACCTTC.